This T cell receptor (beta chain) was identified during a study of cytomegalovirus exposure and HLA in healthy donors. Study information: Among the roughly 400 genotyped donors, 70% to 90% were placed in the Caucasian-associated ancestry cluster.

Worth noting for this clone: What it recognizes is unknown.

Study outcomes and limitations: Common viral pathogens seemed to be connected with several of the most significant clusters, according to a later analysis. Reports indicated that the classifier achieved high specificity and sensitivity in diagnosing cytomegalovirus status.

Germline V lookup: CDR1 SGHDT, CDR2 YYEEEE. The CDR3 length is 15 residues. The ends lost 4 bases at V and 5 bases at J; junction bases unmatched: 8. Researchers ran the PCR with 60 Vbeta and 13 Jbeta primers. TCRdb's table, derived via immunoSEQ multiplex PCR, lists solely in-frame clones and lacks some. The sample comprises around 130,000 clones, roughly 85% of which are singletons, and over 1% rests with the top ten. This TCR was recovered from a boy aged 5-17 years in good health and CMV-seronegative. The chain joins TRBV5-6 to TRBJ1-4; TRBD1 matches at 7 bases. Sequences were obtained from PBMCs. The CDR3 region has the DNA TGTGCCAGCAGCGCGACAGGGACCAAAAATGAAAAACTGTTTTTT. Residues: CASSATGTKNEKLFF. Based on the CDR3 plus reference TRBV5-6 and TRBJ1-4, the full variable domain is DAGVTQSPTHLIKTRGQQVTLRCSPKSGHDTVSWYQQALGQGPQFIFQYYEEEERQRGNFPDRFSGHQFPNYSSELNVNALLLGDSALYLCASSATGTKNEKLFFGSGTQLSVL.